This TCR beta chain is drawn from a study of T cell repertoires in cytomegalovirus infection. For this clonotype: Its matching antigen is unknown.

TCRdb reprocessed the reads with MiXCR, giving one entry per CDR3 protein. The table records about 920,000 distinct CDR3 sequences, around 32% of them present only once. Looked up from germline, CDR1 is SEHNR and CDR2 is FQNEAQ (reference sequence). CDR3 length equals 16 residues. Trimming removed 0 bases from V and 1 base from J, with 11 bases in between. The sequencing here drew on cultured CD8+ T cells from PBMCs, taken from culture after CMV antigen stimulation. The V call is TRBV7-9, the J call TRBJ2-3; D possibly corresponds to TRBD2 (6 bases). This receptor was obtained from a human donor in good health (CMV status not recorded). Some clones in this sample may be carry-over from other donors' samples. The CDR3 here is CASSLAWGDGTDTQYF. CDR3 nucleotides: TGTGCCAGCAGCTTAGCGTGGGGGGATGGCACAGATACGCAGTATTTT.